The entry that follows covers one TCR beta chain sequence. This clonotype was counted many times. It lacks a known antigen. There are no base qualities to consult, and no much larger clone falls within one base. The sequencer listed for this sample is Illumina NovaSeq 6000. Using 5'RACE with constant-segment primers, TCRalpha and TCRbeta cDNA libraries were constructed, with sample barcodes and unique molecular identifiers added in the process. Trizol reagent was used to extract RNA from every sample. Amplification of the libraries took two PCR steps, and the second step added a second sample barcode plus Illumina TruSeq adapters. Libraries were sequenced on an Illumina NovaSeq with 2 x 150 bp paired-end reads. In the authors' own workflow: Reads were demultiplexed and collapsed into UMI-guided consensus sequences with migec v1.2.7. Using mixcr v2.1.11, the UMI consensuses were aligned to TRA and TRB V and J templates and assembled into clonotypes. Expanded or contracted clonotypes were those called significant by both edgeR and NoisET, with noise models trained on biological replicates. For edgeR calls, the thresholds were a false discovery rate-adjusted p below 0.01 and a log2 fold-change of 1. As an exploratory analysis of dynamics, max-normalized trajectories of the 1000 most abundant clonotypes were examined by PCA with hierarchical clustering. Each responding clone was given a CD4 or CD8 phenotype based on the CD4+ and CD8+ repertoires, which had been sequenced separately. TCRdb itself trimmed the public reads at Q25 with fastp, ran MiXCR and retained productive beta chains. Each record represents a unique CDR3 protein, reported with the most common genes and DNA among its rows. The V and J calls come from TCRdb's annotation, not from the publication. This sample comprises some 82,000 distinct CDR3 sequences, 9.5% to 15% of them detected only once. The ten largest clonotypes hold 35% to 50% of the sample.

Ficoll-Paque density gradient centrifugation was the method used to isolate PBMCs. This entry is derived from a study of T-cell memory formation after mild COVID-19 (dated by TCRdb to about 2021). Looking at the study overall: TCR sequence clusters from the two donors were found to be largely donor specific. In two donors, T-cell clones that expanded and contracted after mild COVID-19 were tracked by sequencing TCRalpha and TCRbeta repertoires over time. The cohort comprised two young, previously healthy adult volunteers, one female and one male. The paper as a whole reports these results and caveats: The study included only two mild cases, and larger cohorts that include severe cases with pre-infection samples were judged to be necessary. Some responding clones were detected in pre-infection memory, suggesting pre-existing cross-reactive memory T cells joined the SARS-CoV-2 response. Balanced CD4/CD8 phenotypes were observed for clones contracting from day 15 to 85, whereas a bias towards CD4+ was observed for a second wave of clones expanding from day 15 to 37. SARS-CoV-2 specificity was not confirmed for the second-wave clones peaking on day 37. Contracting CD4+ clones turned up mainly in the CM and EM memory subsets, whereas EMRA was where CD8+ clones were enriched.

The CDR3 sequence holds 15 residues, the cysteine and phenylalanine included. The retained sequence is limited to the CDR3, 45 bases, with the frame set at the first base. Unmatched junction bases come to 3, with V trimmed by 5 bases and J by 0 bases. The germline V gene gives CDR1 as SGHTA and CDR2 as FQGTGA. The receptor was isolated from a man aged 18 to 30 who had mild COVID-19 (a few samples of this study predate the infection). The sample titles of this study are shuffled in the database, so cell type and time point are left out; the donor was told from shared clones. The chain uses TRBV7-3 and TRBJ2-3; 9 central nucleotides agree with TRBD2. The source material was PBMCs or a T cell subset sorted from them (not recorded which). The CDR3 amino acid sequence is: CASSPSGASTDTQYF. The nucleotides are TGTGCCAGCAGCCCTAGCGGGGCCAGCACAGATACGCAGTATTTT.